Sequencing of this TCR beta chain was carried out in a study of blood T cell repertoires in COVID-19. Overall study context: The study drew acute and convalescent COVID-19 samples from the United States, Italy and Spain. The analysed material was cDNA or gDNA that came from T cells, B-cell-depleted T cells, or PBMCs.

CDR3 length equals 16 residues. V dropped 4 bases and J dropped 8; count of bases not matched to a gene: 18. CDR1 SGHRS and CDR2 YFSETQ come from the germline V gene. This clone appeared once. Original processing methods: Amplification of reference gene primers provided the estimated nucleated cell counts. Here immunoSEQ multiplex PCR was the method, and the copy in TCRdb shows in-frame clones only, minus some. That table is the source of V, J and clone size, and D and trimming were worked out from the DNA. The sample includes roughly 250,000 clones, approximately 90% of them seen just once. The chain has TRBV5-1 and TRBJ2-7; 7 nucleotides line up with TRBD2. Sequencing was performed on peripheral blood. The sequence derives from a man between 25 and 39 years old with acute or convalescent COVID-19. This CDR3 is CASSPGPGTTKTQQYF. The CDR3 coding sequence is TGCGCCAGCAGCCCGGGTCCTGGGACTACAAAAACCCAGCAGTACTTC. The full variable domain, in which reference TRBV5-1 and TRBJ2-7 provide the parts outside the CDR3, is KAGVTQTPRYLIKTRGQQVTLSCSPISGHRSVSWYQQTPGQGLQFLFEYFSETQRNKGNFPGRFSGRQFSNSRSEMNVSTLELGDSALYLCASSPGPGTTKTQQYFGPGTRLTVT.